These 26 T cell receptor beta chains share one sample of origin, sequenced in a study of blood T cell repertoires in COVID-19. Sequenced by immunoSEQ multiplex PCR; TCRdb stores in-frame clones only, minus some. In the table there are approximately 200,000 clones, 65% to 85% of which are singletons. Input material: peripheral blood. The receptor set was obtained from a woman aged 55-69 years with acute or convalescent COVID-19.

The rearrangement uses TRBV6-5 and TRBJ1-1, with D perhaps matching TRBD1 (6 bases). V gave up 7 bases and J gave up 2 bases, with 11 bases separating them. This CDR3 contains 13 residues. Per the germline V gene, CDR1 is MNHEY and CDR2 is SVGAGI. The CDR3 is CASKRTDNTEAFF. The CDR3 DNA reads as TGTGCCAGCAAAAGGACAGATAACACTGAAGCTTTCTTT.

The rearrangement joins TRBV5-1 to TRBJ2-1, with 12 positions matching TRBD2. The V gene's germline CDR1 is SGHRS and CDR2 YFSETQ. CDR3 length equals 15 residues. The ends lost 2 bases at V and 5 bases at J; junction bases unmatched: 2. The CDR3 loop reads CASSFTSGGNNEQFF. The CDR3 coding sequence is TGCGCCAGCAGCTTCACTAGCGGGGGGAACAATGAGCAGTTCTTC.

The rearrangement uses TRBV9 and TRBJ1-2; D gene uncertain. Trimming pared 0 bases from V and 6 bases from J, leaving 15 bases between. The CDR3 has 15 amino acids. Germline V gene data show CDR1 as SGDLS and CDR2 as YYNGEE. CDR3 amino acids: CASSVGGLGGNGYTF. The CDR3 bases are TGTGCCAGCAGCGTAGGTGGGCTGGGAGGGAATGGCTACACCTTC.

The chain couples TRBV19 to TRBJ2-3; D might be TRBD1 (5 bases). V was shortened by 2 bases and J by 5 bases, with 11 bases between the two germline ends. CDR1 LNHDA and CDR2 SQIVND come from the germline V gene (reference sequence). CDR3 length equals 14 residues. The CDR3: CASSIKQQGDTQYF. CDR3 DNA sequence: TGTGCCAGTAGTATAAAACAGCAGGGAGATACGCAGTATTTT.

V gene TRBV3-1 (or the pseudogene TRBV3-2) combines with J gene TRBJ2-7; 12 bases align to TRBD2. V lost 4 bases and J lost 0; bases outside the gene matches: 4. The CDR3 length is 16 residues. Germline CDR1 is LGHDT and CDR2 is YNNKEL (reference sequence). CDR3 nucleotides: TGTGCCAGCAGCCTGACTAGCGGGGGTATCTCCTACGAGCAGTACTTC. Translating it yields CASSLTSGGISYEQYF.

DNA for the CDR3: TGTGCCAGCAGTTTCGGCTCCTACGAGCAGTACTTC. Its translation is CASSFGSYEQYF. The chain links TRBV28 to TRBJ2-7; D not resolved. The germline V gene encodes CDR1 MDHEN and CDR2 SYDVKM. CDR3 size: 12 residues. V was trimmed by 3 bases and J by 0 bases, leaving 3 bases between them.

The genes are TRBV5-1 and TRBJ2-1; tentative D call: TRBD2 (7 bases). Deletions cut 2 bases from V and 8 bases from J, with 17 bases between. This CDR3 has 15 residues. CDR1 is SGHRS and CDR2 is YFSETQ in the germline V gene. The CDR3 sequence: CASSFPRGGGDEQFF. DNA for the CDR3: TGCGCCAGCAGCTTCCCCCGCGGGGGCGGGGATGAGCAGTTCTTC.

V usage is TRBV28 and J usage is TRBJ2-7; D may be TRBD1 (6 bases). Germline CDR1 and CDR2: MDHEN and SYDVKM. This CDR3 is built from 16 residues. The V end lost 2 bases, the J end lost 4 bases, and 18 bases lay between the germline ends. The CDR3 bases are TGTGCCAGCAGTTTAGGGACATCCACATTCTTATACGAGCAGTACTTC. Translation: CASSLGTSTFLYEQYF.

V gene TRBV7-2 combines with J gene TRBJ1-2; 7 bases are shared with TRBD1. The CDR3 totals 14 residues. The junction had 7 bases not matched to a gene; V was cut back by 5 bases and J by 4 bases. Germline loops: CDR1 SGHTA, CDR2 FQGNSA. CDR3 sequence reads: CASSAPGQIYGYTF. CDR3 DNA: TGTGCCAGCAGCGCCCCGGGACAGATCTATGGCTACACCTTC.

The CDR3 here is CASSRAPGGGADTQYF. As DNA, the CDR3 is TGTGCCAGCAGCCGGGCTCCGGGCGGGGGGGCAGATACGCAGTATTTT. The chain is built from TRBV7-8 and TRBJ2-3, with 9 bases fitting TRBD2. The CDR3 has 16 amino acids. Germline values: CDR1 SGHVS, CDR2 FQNEAQ. V dropped 5 bases and J dropped 4; count of bases not matched to a gene: 10.

The chain combines TRBV7-3 with TRBJ2-2, with a weak D call TRBD1 (5 bases). With 8 bases removed from V and 1 base from J, the gap between germline ends came to 8 bases. This CDR3 has 13 residues. CDR1 and CDR2 from the germline V gene are SGHTA and FQGTGA. The chain's CDR3 is CASGQGNTGELFF. In nucleotides, the CDR3 is TGTGCCAGCGGGCAGGGGAACACCGGGGAGCTGTTTTTT. Combining the CDR3 with reference TRBV7-3 and TRBJ2-2 gives the whole variable domain GAGVSQTPSNKVTEKGKYVELRCDPISGHTALYWYRQSLGQGPEFLIYFQGTGAADDSGLPNDRFFAVRPEGSVSTLKIQRTERGDSAVYLCASGQGNTGELFFGEGSRLTVL.

V is TRBV5-4 and J is TRBJ2-7; 7 bases fit TRBD2. CDR1 is SGHNT, CDR2 YYREEE, per germline (reference sequence). V trimming: 0 bases; J trimming: 2 bases; junction bases outside the gene matches: 5. This CDR3 comprises 15 residues. The CDR3 DNA follows: TGTGCCAGCAGCTTGGCTACTAGCGTCCCCTACGAGCAGTACTTC. It encodes CASSLATSVPYEQYF.

The genes are TRBV21-1 and TRBJ1-2; the listed D gene, TRBD1, was not tested against the DNA. TRBV21-1 constitutes a pseudogene. The CDR3 is made up of 13 amino acids. The CDR3, as DNA: TGTGCCAGCGGGGACAGCCTCTACTATGGCTACACCTTC. This gives the protein CASGDSLYYGYTF.

The genes are TRBV5-1 and TRBJ1-1; tentatively, D is TRBD1 (6 bases). Germline CDR1 reads SGHRS; CDR2 reads YFSETQ. V lost 4 bases to trimming and J lost 7 bases, with 23 bases between them. This CDR3 spans 16 amino acids. CDR3 amino acids: CASSLGQPLGKDEAFF. CDR3 nucleotides: TGCGCCAGCAGCCTTGGACAGCCGCTGGGGAAAGATGAAGCTTTCTTT.

The chain combines TRBV25-1 with TRBJ2-1, with TRBD2 matching 7 bases. The CDR3 has 13 amino acids. Unmatched junction bases numbered 9, after V lost 8 bases and J lost 8 bases. CDR1 and CDR2 (germline): MGHDK, SYGVNS. In nucleotides, the CDR3 is TGTGCCAGCTCCCGCCGGAGCGGGGATGAGCAGTTCTTC. It specifies CASSRRSGDEQFF.

V gene TRBV11-2 combines with J gene TRBJ2-7; D gene uncertain. CDR1 SGHAT and CDR2 FQNNGV come from the germline V gene. V lost 2 bases and J lost 5, with 10 bases in between. The CDR3 contains 13 residues. CDR3 DNA sequence: TGTGCCAGCAGCTTAAGTGTGTCGGACGAGCAGTACTTC. Its translation is CASSLSVSDEQYF. Full variable domain (rest looked up from reference TRBV11-2 and TRBJ2-7): EAGVAQSPRYKIIEKRQSVAFWCNPISGHATLYWYQQILGQGPKLLIQFQNNGVVDDSQLPKDRFSAERLKGVDSTLKIQPAKLEDSAVYLCASSLSVSDEQYFGPGTRLTVT.

J is TRBJ2-7 and V is TRBV7-2; 8 bases agree with TRBD2. The CDR3 totals 14 residues. CDR1 and CDR2 (germline): SGHTA, FQGNSA. The J segment lost 0 bases and the V segment lost 5 bases, leaving 3 bases of the junction unmatched. The CDR3 region is CASSAGGNSYEQYF. The CDR3 DNA is TGTGCCAGCAGCGCGGGGGGTAACTCCTACGAGCAGTACTTC. Full variable domain (remainder filled in from reference TRBV7-2 and TRBJ2-7): GAGVSQSPSNKVTEKGKDVELRCDPISGHTALYWYRQSLGQGLEFLIYFQGNSAPDKSGLPSDRFSAERTGGSVSTLTIQRTQQEDSAVYLCASSAGGNSYEQYFGPGTRLTVT.

This clone came up once. V is TRBV19 and J is TRBJ1-3, with D perhaps matching TRBD1 (6 bases). V lost 7 bases, J lost 0 bases, and 16 bases lay in between. This CDR3 contains 16 residues. Germline lookup yields CDR1 LNHDA and CDR2 SQIVND (reference sequence). The chain's CDR3 is CASIPAGTLSGNTIYF. DNA of the CDR3: TGTGCCAGTATTCCTGCCGGGACACTCTCTGGAAACACCATATATTTT.

The chain couples TRBV2 to TRBJ2-4; 8 nucleotides match TRBD1. Germline V gives CDR1 SNHLY, CDR2 FYNNEI. J was trimmed by 9 bases and V by 9 bases; bases with no gene match: 10. The CDR3 length is 13 residues. CDR3 region: CASRTGTGSIQYF. The CDR3 DNA sequence: TGTGCCAGTCGGACCGGGACAGGAAGCATTCAGTACTTC.

A single count supports this clone. The V and J genes are TRBV6-1 and TRBJ1-2; D unclear. Germline V gene sequence: CDR1 MNHNS, CDR2 SASEGT. The CDR3 is 14 residues long. Trimming stripped 0 bases from V and 7 bases from J, with 12 bases between. The CDR3 region has the DNA TGTGCCAGCAGTGAAGCGCTATCAGGTACTGGCTACACCTTC. It yields the protein CASSEALSGTGYTF.

The chain has TRBV29-1 and TRBJ1-1, with TRBD1 matching over 8 bases. Germline V gene sequence: CDR1 SQVTM, CDR2 ANQGSEA. The ends lost 6 bases at V and 4 bases at J; junction bases unmatched: 16. The CDR3 contains 16 residues. The CDR3 DNA is TGCAGCGTAGGGAAGGAGGACAGGGTGTTGAGCACTGAAGCTTTCTTT. This encodes CSVGKEDRVLSTEAFF.

The chain combines TRBV29-1 with TRBJ1-2; 9 bases are shared with TRBD1. The CDR3 contains 16 residues. Looked up from germline, CDR1 is SQVTM and CDR2 is ANQGSEA. J was trimmed by 1 base and V by 5 bases; bases with no gene match: 11. CDR3 coding DNA: TGCAGCGTTTTACCGGGACAGGGTAACTTTAACTATGGCTACACCTTC. It is translated as CSVLPGQGNFNYGYTF.

The V gene is TRBV10-3, the J gene TRBJ2-1; 13 bases fit TRBD2. The trim removed 6 bases at V and 6 bases at J, leaving 5 bases unmatched. The CDR3 contains 15 residues. Germline V gene data show CDR1 as ENHRY and CDR2 as SYGVKD. CDR3 amino acids: CAIRDGTSGINEQFF. DNA for the CDR3: TGTGCCATCAGAGACGGGACTAGCGGGATCAATGAGCAGTTCTTC.

The rearrangement uses TRBV7-2 and TRBJ2-5; 9 nucleotides align to TRBD2. Per the germline V gene, CDR1 is SGHTA and CDR2 is FQGNSA. The trim removed 6 bases at V and 6 bases at J, leaving 5 bases unmatched. The CDR3 sequence is 13 residues long. The CDR3 sequence is CASRAAGGQTQYF. The CDR3 region has the DNA TGTGCCAGCAGGGCGGCGGGGGGGCAGACCCAGTACTTC.

V is TRBV5-4 and J is TRBJ1-6; the D gene is possibly TRBD1 (6 bases). V lost 1 base and J lost 9, with 17 bases in between. CDR3 length equals 16 residues. Germline V gene sequence: CDR1 SGHNT, CDR2 YYREEE (reference sequence). Here the CDR3 reads CASSLSGGSITSPLHF. The DNA of the CDR3 is TGTGCCAGCAGCTTGTCTGGGGGCAGTATAACTTCACCCCTCCACTTT.

CDR3 in DNA: TGTGCCTGGAGTGCTGGACAGAGGAACACCATATATTTT. Amino acids: CAWSAGQRNTIYF. The chain links TRBV30 to TRBJ1-3; weak D call: TRBD1 (6 bases). In germline, CDR1 is GTSNPN, CDR2 SVGIG (reference sequence). Trimming removed 1 base at V and 7 bases at J, with 11 bases between. The CDR3 is 13 residues long.